The clone carrying this TCR beta chain has a handful of counts. What it recognizes is unknown. The sample comes from a study of cytomegalovirus exposure and HLA in healthy donors. Study observations and caveats: Associated with cytomegalovirus, according to the listing, were 150 to 200 TCR beta chains.

The CDR3 totals 14 residues. In germline, CDR1 is SEHNR, CDR2 FQNEAQ (reference sequence). With 7 bases clipped from V and 6 bases from J, the junction kept 10 bases outside the gene matches. Researchers ran the PCR with 60 Vbeta and 13 Jbeta primers. The authors' processing: Counted up in a later analysis, unique TCR beta chains came to about 83 million, with about 9.9 million shared. Sequencing used immunoSEQ multiplex PCR; TCRdb keeps in-frame clones, though not all of them. V and J calls and clone size follow that table, whereas D and trimming were derived from the DNA. The sample includes about 100,000 clones, about 72% of them seen just once.

What was sequenced was PBMCs. The V gene is TRBV7-9, the J gene TRBJ1-1; TRBD1 matches at 8 bases. This receptor was identified in a man between 18 and 35 years old in good health and CMV-seronegative. CDR3 bases: TGTGCCAGCACTCTACAGGGGGTGACCCCTGAAGCTTTCTTT. Translation: CASTLQGVTPEAFF.